This T cell receptor (beta chain) comes out of a study of blood T cells in healthy people across ages. In the study overall: Template switching picked up about one barcoded beta molecule for each two T cells.

This clonotype was detected a few times. The antigen is not known. Next came a second PCR, run for about 7 to 12 cycles, which used a sample-barcoded 5' primer along with a J-beta primer mix. MiXCR, run by TCRdb on the 5' RACE reads, gives a single entry per CDR3 protein. This table holds approximately 880,000 distinct CDR3 sequences, roughly 50% found once. Whole-study results and caveats: The CMV status of each donor remained undetermined, and this could have confounded shifts in expanded clonotypes. PBMC samples, being unsorted, prevented any conclusive comparison of naive and antigen-experienced cells.

There were at least 6 micrograms of total RNA extracted from every sample. Source material: blood. This receptor was identified in a man under 40 in good health.

CDR3 loop: CASSLILRTHNEKLFF. The DNA for the CDR3 is TGTGCCAGCAGCTTGATACTACGGACTCATAATGAAAAACTGTTTTTT. The rearrangement joins TRBV5-6 to TRBJ1-4; D gene uncertain. Per the germline V gene, CDR1 is SGHDT and CDR2 is YYEEEE. The CDR3 consists of 16 residues. Trimming stripped 1 base from V and 4 bases from J, with 14 bases between.